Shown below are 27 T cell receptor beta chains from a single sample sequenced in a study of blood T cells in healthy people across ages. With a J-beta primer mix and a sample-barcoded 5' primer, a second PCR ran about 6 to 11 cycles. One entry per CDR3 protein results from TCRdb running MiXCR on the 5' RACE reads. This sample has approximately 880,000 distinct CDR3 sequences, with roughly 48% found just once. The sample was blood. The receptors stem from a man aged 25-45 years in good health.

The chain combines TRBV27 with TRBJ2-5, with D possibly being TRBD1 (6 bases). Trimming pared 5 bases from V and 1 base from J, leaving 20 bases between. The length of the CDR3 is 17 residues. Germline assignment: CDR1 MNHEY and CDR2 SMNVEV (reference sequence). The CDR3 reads CASSPLHRETGQETQYF. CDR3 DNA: TGTGCCAGCAGTCCCCTTCACAGGGAGACAGGCCAAGAGACCCAGTACTTC.

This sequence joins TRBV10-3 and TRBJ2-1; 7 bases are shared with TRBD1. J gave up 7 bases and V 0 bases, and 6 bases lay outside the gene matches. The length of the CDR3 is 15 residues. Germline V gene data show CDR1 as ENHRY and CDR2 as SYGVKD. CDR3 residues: CAISESAGTANEQFF. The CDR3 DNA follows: TGTGCCATCAGTGAGTCAGCTGGGACAGCTAATGAGCAGTTCTTC.

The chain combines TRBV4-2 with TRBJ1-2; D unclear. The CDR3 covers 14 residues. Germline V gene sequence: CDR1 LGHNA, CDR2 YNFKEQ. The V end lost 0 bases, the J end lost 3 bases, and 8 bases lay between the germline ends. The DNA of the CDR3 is TGTGCCAGCAGCCAAGAGTGGGTGGACTATGGCTACACCTTC. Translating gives CASSQEWVDYGYTF.

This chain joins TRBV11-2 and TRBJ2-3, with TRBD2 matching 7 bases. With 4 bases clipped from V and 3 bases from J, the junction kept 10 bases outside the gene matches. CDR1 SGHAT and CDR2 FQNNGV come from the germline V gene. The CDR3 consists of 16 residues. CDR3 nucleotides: TGTGCCAGCAGCTCTCTCCTAATGGGAGGGACAGATACGCAGTATTTT. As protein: CASSSLLMGGTDTQYF.

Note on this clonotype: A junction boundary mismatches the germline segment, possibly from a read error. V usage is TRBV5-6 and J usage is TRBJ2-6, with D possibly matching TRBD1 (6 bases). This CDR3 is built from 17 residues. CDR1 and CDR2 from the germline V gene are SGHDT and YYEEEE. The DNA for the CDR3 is TGTGCCTGCAGCTTGGGGGCAGGGGCTGAAGGGGCCAACGTCCTGACTTTC. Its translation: CACSLGAGAEGANVLTF.

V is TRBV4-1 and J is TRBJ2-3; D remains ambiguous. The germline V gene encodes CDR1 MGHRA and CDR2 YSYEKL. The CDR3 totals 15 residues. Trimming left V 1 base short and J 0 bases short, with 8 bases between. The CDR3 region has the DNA TGCGCCAGCAGCCAAGGCGAAAAGAGCACAGATACGCAGTATTTT. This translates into CASSQGEKSTDTQYF.

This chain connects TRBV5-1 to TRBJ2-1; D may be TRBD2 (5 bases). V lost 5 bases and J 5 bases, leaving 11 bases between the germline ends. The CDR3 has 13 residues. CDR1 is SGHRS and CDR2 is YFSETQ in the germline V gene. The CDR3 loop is CASSRLRDNEQFF. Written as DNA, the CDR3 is TGCGCCAGCAGTCGACTACGCGACAATGAGCAGTTCTTC.

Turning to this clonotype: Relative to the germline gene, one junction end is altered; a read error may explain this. CDR3 sequence: CGAKTASYEQYF. Here the CDR3 DNA reads TGCGGTGCGAAGACCGCTTCCTACGAGCAGTACTTC. The chain is built from TRBV20-1 and TRBJ2-7; D call uncertain. CDR3 size: 12 residues. The V gene's germline CDR1 is DFQATT and CDR2 SNEGSKA (reference sequence).

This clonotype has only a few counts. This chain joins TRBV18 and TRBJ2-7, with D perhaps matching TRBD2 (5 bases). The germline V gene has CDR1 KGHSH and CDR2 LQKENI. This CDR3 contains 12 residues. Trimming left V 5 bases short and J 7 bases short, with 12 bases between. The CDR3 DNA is TGTGCCAGCTCATTCGGACCGGGAGAGCAGTACTTC. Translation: CASSFGPGEQYF.

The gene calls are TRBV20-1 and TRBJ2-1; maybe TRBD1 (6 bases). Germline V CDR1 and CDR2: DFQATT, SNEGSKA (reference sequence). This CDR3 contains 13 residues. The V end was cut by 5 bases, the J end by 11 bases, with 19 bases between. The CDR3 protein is CSAHRELVAQQFF. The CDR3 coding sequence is TGCAGTGCTCACAGGGAATTGGTTGCTCAGCAGTTCTTC.

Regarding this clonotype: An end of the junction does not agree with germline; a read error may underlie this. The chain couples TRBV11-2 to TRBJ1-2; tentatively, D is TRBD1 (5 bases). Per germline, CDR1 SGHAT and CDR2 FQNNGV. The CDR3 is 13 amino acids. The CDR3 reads CANSLDRQGGYTF. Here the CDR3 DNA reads TGTGCCAACAGCTTAGATCGTCAGGGTGGCTACACCTTC.

The CDR3 reads CASSLAGAGSGETQYF. The CDR3 bases are TGTGCCAGCAGCTTAGCGGGAGCGGGGAGTGGAGAGACCCAGTACTTC. This chain joins TRBV7-9 and TRBJ2-5; 7 positions agree with TRBD2. CDR3 length: 16 amino acids. Germline trimming cut 0 bases from V and 4 bases from J; bases unmatched to any gene: 8. CDR1 and CDR2 from the germline V gene are SEHNR and FQNEAQ (reference sequence). Using reference TRBV7-9 and TRBJ2-5 for the parts outside the CDR3, the full variable domain is DTGVSQNPRHKITKRGQNVTFRCDPISEHNRLYWYRQTLGQGPEFLTYFQNEAQLEKSRLLSDRFSAERPKGSFSTLEIQRTEQGDSAMYLCASSLAGAGSGETQYFGPGTRLLVL.

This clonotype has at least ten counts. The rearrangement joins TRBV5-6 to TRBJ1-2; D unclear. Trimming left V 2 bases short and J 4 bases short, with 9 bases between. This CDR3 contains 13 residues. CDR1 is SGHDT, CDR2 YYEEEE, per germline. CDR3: CASSFGEAYGYTF. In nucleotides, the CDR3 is TGTGCCAGCAGCTTCGGGGAAGCCTATGGCTACACCTTC.

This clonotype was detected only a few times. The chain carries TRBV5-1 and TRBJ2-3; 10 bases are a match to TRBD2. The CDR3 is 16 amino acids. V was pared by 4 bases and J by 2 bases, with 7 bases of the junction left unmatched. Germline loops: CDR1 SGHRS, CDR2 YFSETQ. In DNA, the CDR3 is TGCGCCAGCAGCCTCAGGACTAGCGGATTCACAGATACGCAGTATTTT. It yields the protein CASSLRTSGFTDTQYF. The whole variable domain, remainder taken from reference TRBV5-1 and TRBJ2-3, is KAGVTQTPRYLIKTRGQQVTLSCSPISGHRSVSWYQQTPGQGLQFLFEYFSETQRNKGNFPGRFSGRQFSNSRSEMNVSTLELGDSALYLCASSLRTSGFTDTQYFGPGTRLTVL.

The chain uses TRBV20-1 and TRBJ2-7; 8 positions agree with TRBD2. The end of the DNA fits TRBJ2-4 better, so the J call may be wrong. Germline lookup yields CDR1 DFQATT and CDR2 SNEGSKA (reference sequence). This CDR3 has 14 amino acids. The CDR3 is CSAARGGPPNIQYF. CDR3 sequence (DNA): TGCAGTGCTGCTCGCGGGGGGCCGCCTAACATTCAGTACTTC.

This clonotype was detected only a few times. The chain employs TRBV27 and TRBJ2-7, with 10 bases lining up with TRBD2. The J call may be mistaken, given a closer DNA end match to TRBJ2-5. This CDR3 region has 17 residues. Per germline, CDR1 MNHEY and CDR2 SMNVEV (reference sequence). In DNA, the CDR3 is TGTGCCAGCAGTTTATCTGCTAGCGGGGGATGGTGGGAGACCCAGTACTTC. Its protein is CASSLSASGGWWETQYF.

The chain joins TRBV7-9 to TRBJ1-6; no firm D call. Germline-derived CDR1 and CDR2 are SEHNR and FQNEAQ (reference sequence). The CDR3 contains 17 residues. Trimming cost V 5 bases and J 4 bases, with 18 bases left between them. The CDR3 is CASSTQGTESYNSPLHF. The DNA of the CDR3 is TGTGCCAGCAGCACTCAAGGAACAGAGTCTTATAATTCACCCCTCCACTTT.

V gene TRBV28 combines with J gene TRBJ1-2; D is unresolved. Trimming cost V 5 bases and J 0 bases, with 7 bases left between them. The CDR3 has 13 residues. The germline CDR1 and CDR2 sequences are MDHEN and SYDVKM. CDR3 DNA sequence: TGTGCCAGCAGTCGCTATCCTAACTATGGCTACACCTTC. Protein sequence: CASSRYPNYGYTF.

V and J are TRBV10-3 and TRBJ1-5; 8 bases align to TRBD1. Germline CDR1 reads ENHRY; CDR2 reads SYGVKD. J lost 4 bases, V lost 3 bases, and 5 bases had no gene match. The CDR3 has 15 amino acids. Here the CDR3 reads CAISEPGGGNQPQHF. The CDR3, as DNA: TGTGCCATCAGTGAACCAGGGGGCGGGAATCAGCCCCAGCATTTT.

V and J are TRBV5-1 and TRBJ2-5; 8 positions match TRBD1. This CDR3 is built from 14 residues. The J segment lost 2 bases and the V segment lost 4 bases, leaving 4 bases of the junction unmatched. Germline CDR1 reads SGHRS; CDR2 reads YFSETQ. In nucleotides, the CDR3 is TGCGCCAGCAGCCACGGACAGGGTCAAGAGACCCAGTACTTC. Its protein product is CASSHGQGQETQYF.

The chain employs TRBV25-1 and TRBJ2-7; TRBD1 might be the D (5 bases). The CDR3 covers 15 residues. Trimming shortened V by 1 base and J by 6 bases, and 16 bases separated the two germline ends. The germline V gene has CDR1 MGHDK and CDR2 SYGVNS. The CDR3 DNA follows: TGTGCCAGCAGTGAATCCTGGGGCGCCGTAGCCGAGCAGTACTTC. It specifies CASSESWGAVAEQYF.

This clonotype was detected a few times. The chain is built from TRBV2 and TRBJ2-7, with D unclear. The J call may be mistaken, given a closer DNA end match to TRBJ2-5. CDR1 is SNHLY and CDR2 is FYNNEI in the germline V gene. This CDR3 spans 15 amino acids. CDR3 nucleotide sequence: TGTGCCAGCACCGAGCCGACAAGCACTCAAGAGACCCAGTACTTC. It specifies CASTEPTSTQETQYF.

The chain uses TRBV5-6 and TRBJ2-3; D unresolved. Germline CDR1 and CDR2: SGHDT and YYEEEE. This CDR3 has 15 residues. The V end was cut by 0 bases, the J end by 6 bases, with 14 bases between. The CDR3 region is CASSLAAQPTDTQYF. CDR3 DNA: TGTGCCAGCAGCTTGGCCGCTCAGCCCACGGATACGCAGTATTTT. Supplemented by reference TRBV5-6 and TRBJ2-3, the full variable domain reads DAGVTQSPTHLIKTRGQQVTLRCSPKSGHDTVSWYQQALGQGPQFIFQYYEEEERQRGNFPDRFSGHQFPNYSSELNVNALLLGDSALYLCASSLAAQPTDTQYFGPGTRLTVL.

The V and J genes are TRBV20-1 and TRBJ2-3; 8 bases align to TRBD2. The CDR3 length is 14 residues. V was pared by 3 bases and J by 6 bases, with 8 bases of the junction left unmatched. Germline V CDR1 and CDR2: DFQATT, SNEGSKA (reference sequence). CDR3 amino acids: CSASDGGAPDTQYF. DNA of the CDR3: TGCAGTGCTAGCGACGGGGGGGCCCCGGATACGCAGTATTTT.

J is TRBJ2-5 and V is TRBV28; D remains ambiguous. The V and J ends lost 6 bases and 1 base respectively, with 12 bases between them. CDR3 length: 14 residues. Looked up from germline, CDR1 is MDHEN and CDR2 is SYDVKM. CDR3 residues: CASSLRRAQETQYF. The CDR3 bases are TGTGCCAGCAGCCTTCGACGGGCCCAAGAGACCCAGTACTTC.

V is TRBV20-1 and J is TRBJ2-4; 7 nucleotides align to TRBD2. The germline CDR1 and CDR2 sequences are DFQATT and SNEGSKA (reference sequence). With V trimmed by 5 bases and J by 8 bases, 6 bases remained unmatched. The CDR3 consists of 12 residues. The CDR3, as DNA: TGCAGTGCTGCGGGGGAATTCGACATTCAGTACTTC. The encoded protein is CSAAGEFDIQYF.

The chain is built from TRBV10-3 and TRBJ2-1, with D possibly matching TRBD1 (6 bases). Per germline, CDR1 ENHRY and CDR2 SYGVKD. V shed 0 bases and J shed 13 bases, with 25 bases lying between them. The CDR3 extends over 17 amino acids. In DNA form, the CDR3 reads TGTGCCATCAGTGAGTCGAGGGGGAACTTGAACCAAGAGACCCAGTTCTTC. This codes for CAISESRGNLNQETQFF.